This T cell receptor (beta chain) is drawn from a study of blood T cell repertoires in COVID-19. CDR1 and CDR2 (germline): SNHLY, FYNNEI. This CDR3 has 17 amino acids. With V trimmed by 6 bases and J by 2 bases, 11 bases remained unmatched. In the original processing: By means of reference gene primer amplification, nucleated cell counts were estimated. TCRdb's table, derived via immunoSEQ multiplex PCR, lists solely in-frame clones and lacks some. D and trimming were read from the DNA, whereas the V and J calls and clone size are those reported in that table. The table has approximately 300,000 clones, under 95% seen once. Participants were aged about 18 to 90 years, lived in over 20 US areas, and enrolled virtually. Clinical history as reported by participants underpinned cohort assignment. Cohort 3 recovery required two negative PCRs, clearance, or symptom resolution.

The TCR originated in a man aged 60-69 years who had recovered from COVID-19. The specimen was PBMCs or T cells enriched from blood (not recorded which). The chain joins TRBV2 to TRBJ1-5, with TRBD1 matching over 9 bases. CDR3 sequence: CASSRWDRAIGNQPQHF. The DNA for the CDR3 is TGTGCCAGCAGCAGATGGGACAGGGCTATCGGCAATCAGCCCCAGCATTTT.